These 9 T cell receptor beta chains were all obtained from the same sample, sequenced in a study of blood T cell repertoires in COVID-19. TCRdb keeps only in-frame clones here, not all; method: immunoSEQ multiplex PCR. There are about 170,000 clones in the sample; roughly nine tenths occur only once, and 3% to 4% lies in the top ten. The source material was peripheral blood. The receptors originated from a man in his 70s with acute or convalescent COVID-19.

V and J are TRBV30 and TRBJ2-5; TRBD1 aligns across 12 bases. Germline assignment: CDR1 GTSNPN and CDR2 SVGIG (reference sequence). The CDR3 has 15 amino acids. After removal of 1 base from V and 5 bases from J, the junction contained 5 bases not matched to a gene. The CDR3 protein is CAWSGGDRGPETQYF. The CDR3 DNA reads TGTGCCTGGAGTGGAGGGGACAGGGGGCCGGAGACCCAGTACTTC.

This clone was detected once. CDR3 residues: CASSRDSGASYNEQFF. The CDR3 coding sequence is TGTGCCAGCAGCCGGGATAGCGGGGCCTCCTACAATGAGCAGTTCTTC. The J gene is TRBJ2-1, the V gene TRBV7-2; 8 bases map to TRBD2. Looked up from germline, CDR1 is SGHTA and CDR2 is FQGNSA. This CDR3 spans 16 amino acids. Trimming removed 5 bases from V and 0 bases from J; junction bases left unmatched: 6.

This clone was counted once. The V gene is TRBV29-1, the J gene TRBJ1-2, with 7 bases that match TRBD1. The germline V gene encodes CDR1 SQVTM and CDR2 ANQGSEA. V was pared by 7 bases and J by 6 bases, with 5 bases of the junction left unmatched. The CDR3 consists of 11 residues. The chain's CDR3 is CSGRQGDGYTF. The CDR3 coding sequence is TGCAGCGGCCGGCAGGGGGATGGCTACACCTTC.

The chain has TRBV5-4 and TRBJ1-1, with 9 positions matching TRBD1. There are 14 residues in the CDR3. Germline CDR1 and CDR2: SGHNT and YYREEE (reference sequence). V shed 1 base and J 11 bases; nucleotides not matched to a gene: 9. Here the CDR3 reads CASSLNSGTGLAFF. CDR3 sequence (DNA): TGTGCCAGCAGCTTGAATAGTGGGACAGGGTTGGCTTTCTTT. Looking up the rest from reference TRBV5-4 and TRBJ1-1 gives the full variable domain: ETGVTQSPTHLIKTRGQQVTLRCSSQSGHNTVSWYQQALGQGPQFIFQYYREEENGRGNFPPRFSGLQFPNYSSELNVNALELDDSALYLCASSLNSGTGLAFFGQGTRLTVV.

DNA for the CDR3: TGTGCCAGCAGCTTATCAGGGGATAGCTACGAGCAGTACTTC. Protein sequence: CASSLSGDSYEQYF. This rearrangement joins TRBV11-3 to TRBJ2-7, with D perhaps TRBD1 (6 bases). Germline V gene lookup returns CDR1 SGHNT and CDR2 YENEEA. Trimming removed 2 bases from V and 3 bases from J, with 11 bases in between. The CDR3 runs 14 residues.

The chain has TRBV2 and TRBJ1-5; D not resolved. CDR3 length equals 13 residues. V was pared by 7 bases and J by 2 bases, with 9 bases between. The germline V gene has CDR1 SNHLY and CDR2 FYNNEI. CDR3 amino acids: CASKSVGNQPQHF. For the CDR3, the DNA is TGTGCCAGCAAAAGCGTGGGCAATCAGCCCCAGCATTTT. Full variable domain (remainder filled in from reference TRBV2 and TRBJ1-5): EPEVTQTPSHQVTQMGQEVILRCVPISNHLYFYWYRQILGQKVEFLVSFYNNEISEKSEIFDDQFSVERPDGSNFTLKIRSTKLEDSAMYFCASKSVGNQPQHFGDGTRLSIL.

This clone has just one count. The chain couples TRBV12-5 to TRBJ1-5; no definite D call. Germline V lookup: CDR1 LGHNT, CDR2 FRNRAP. The V and J ends lost 2 bases and 5 bases respectively, with 10 bases between them. This CDR3 region has 14 residues. CDR3 protein: CASGLFGVDQPQHF. CDR3 nucleotide sequence: TGTGCTAGTGGTTTGTTCGGGGTCGATCAGCCCCAGCATTTT.

DNA of the CDR3: TGCGCCAGCAGCTTGAATCCCACAGGGCTCGGGCAGCCCCAGCATTTT. Amino acids: CASSLNPTGLGQPQHF. The chain carries TRBV5-1 and TRBJ1-5, with TRBD1 as a possible D gene (6 bases). The CDR3 runs 16 residues. Trimming cost V 1 base and J 7 bases, with 18 bases left between them. CDR1 and CDR2 (germline): SGHRS, YFSETQ.

The chain is built from TRBV3-1 (or the pseudogene TRBV3-2) and TRBJ2-2; a weak D match, TRBD2 (6 bases). V was cut by 4 bases and J by 7 bases, with 22 bases left in between. Per germline, CDR1 LGHDT and CDR2 YNNKEL (reference sequence). The CDR3 loop spans 17 amino acids. The CDR3 region has the DNA TGTGCCAGCAGCCTGGCTCCTTCGCGGGGCCCGGACGGGGAGCTGTTTTTT. Translated: CASSLAPSRGPDGELFF.